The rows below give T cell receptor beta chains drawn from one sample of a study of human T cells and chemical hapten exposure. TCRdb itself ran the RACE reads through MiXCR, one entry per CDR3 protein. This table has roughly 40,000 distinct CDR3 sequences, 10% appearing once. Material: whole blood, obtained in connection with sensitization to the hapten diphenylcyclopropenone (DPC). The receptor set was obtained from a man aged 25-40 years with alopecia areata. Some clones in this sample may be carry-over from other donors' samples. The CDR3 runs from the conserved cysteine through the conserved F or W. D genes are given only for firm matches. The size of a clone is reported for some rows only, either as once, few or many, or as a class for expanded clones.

DNA: TGCGCCAGCAGTGAGTCAAGGGGCGCAAGCAATCAGCCCCAGCATTTT
CDR3: CASSESRGASNQPQHF
J: TRBJ1-5
size: few
D: .
V: TRBV10-2

DNA: TGCAGTGCTAGAGATCAGGGGCGGACAGGGAGGGCCCAAGAGACCCAGTACTTC
CDR3: CSARDQGRTGRAQETQYF
J: TRBJ2-5
size: few
D: .
V: TRBV20-1

DNA: TGTGCCAGCTCACCACCGGGACGCACTAATTCACCCCTCCACTTT
CDR3: CASSPPGRTNSPLHF
J: TRBJ1-6
size: many
D: .
V: TRBV18

DNA: TGTGCCAGCAGCGTATGGACCGGGACTAGCTCCACCGGGGAGCTGTTTTTT
CDR3: CASSVWTGTSSTGELFF
J: TRBJ2-2
size: few
D: TRBD2
V: TRBV7-9

DNA: TGCAGTGCTAGAAGGTTCGGGACAAGGGATCAGCCCCAGCATTTT
CDR3: CSARRFGTRDQPQHF
J: TRBJ1-5
size: many
D: .
V: TRBV20-1

DNA: TGCAGCGTCGATTGGGACAGGGGTGGTGGTGGCTACACCTTC
CDR3: CSVDWDRGGGGYTF
J: TRBJ1-2
size: many
D: TRBD1
V: TRBV29-1

DNA: TGTGCCAGCAGTTACCCGACAGGGAGAATCGGGGAGCTGTTTTTT
CDR3: CASSYPTGRIGELFF
J: TRBJ2-2
size: .
D: TRBD1
V: TRBV6-2/TRBV6-3

DNA: TGTGCCAGTGGATACTGGACGGGGAACACTGAAGCTTTCTTT
CDR3: CASGYWTGNTEAFF
J: TRBJ1-1
size: few
D: .
V: TRBV6-6

DNA: TGTGCCAGCAGCTTAGATGGACAGTCCTGGTGGGGCTACACCTTC
CDR3: CASSLDGQSWWGYTF
J: TRBJ1-2
size: many
D: .
V: TRBV7-8

DNA: TGTGCCAGCAGCCAACGGACTTCCATGGGGACAGATACGCAGTATTTT
CDR3: CASSQRTSMGTDTQYF
J: TRBJ2-3
size: .
D: .
V: TRBV14

DNA: TGTGCCAGCAGTGAATTTGACTCCGGCCGGTCCCCCCAGTACTTC
CDR3: CASSEFDSGRSPQYF
J: TRBJ2-5
size: many
D: .
V: TRBV25-1

DNA: TGTGCCTATGGACCTTGGGGAACTGAAGCTTTCTTT
CDR3: CAYGPWGTEAFF
J: TRBJ1-1
size: few
D: .
V: TRBV30

DNA: TGTGCCAGCAGCTTTAGACACCACGGGACAGACCAAAACATTCAGTACTTC
CDR3: CASSFRHHGTDQNIQYF
J: TRBJ2-4
size: few
D: TRBD1
V: TRBV7-9

DNA: TGTGCCAGCAGCGTAGATTTACTAGCGGGTAGAACAGATACGCAGTATTTT
CDR3: CASSVDLLAGRTDTQYF
J: TRBJ2-3
size: many
D: TRBD2
V: TRBV9

DNA: TGTGCCATCAGTCGGATCGCTCCCAACAATGAGCAGTTCTTC
CDR3: CAISRIAPNNEQFF
J: TRBJ2-1
size: many
D: .
V: TRBV10-3

DNA: TGTGCCAGCAGCGTAAGCGGGAGGACAGATACGCAGTATTTT
CDR3: CASSVSGRTDTQYF
J: TRBJ2-3
size: .
D: TRBD2
V: TRBV9

DNA: TGTGCCAGCAGCTACACGAACACCGGGGAGCTGTTTTTT
CDR3: CASSYTNTGELFF
J: TRBJ2-2
size: few
D: .
V: TRBV7-3

DNA: TGTGCCAGCAGGAGAGGGACTAGCGGGGTTGGGGATACGCAGTATTTT
CDR3: CASRRGTSGVGDTQYF
J: TRBJ2-3
size: many
D: TRBD2
V: TRBV6-5

DNA: TGTGCCAGCTCACTCCAGACAACTAATGAAAAACTGTTTTTT
CDR3: CASSLQTTNEKLFF
J: TRBJ1-4
size: .
D: .
V: TRBV18

DNA: TGTGCCAGCAGCACAGGGGGCCACTCACCCCTCCACTTT
CDR3: CASSTGGHSPLHF
J: TRBJ1-6
size: many
D: TRBD1
V: TRBV12-3/TRBV12-4

DNA: TGCGCCAGCAGCTTGGCAATGACGGGACGGAACACTGAAGCTTTCTTT
CDR3: CASSLAMTGRNTEAFF
J: TRBJ1-1
size: .
D: .
V: TRBV5-1

DNA: TGTGCCAGCAGTTTATCCGGGAACTATGGCTACACCTTC
CDR3: CASSLSGNYGYTF
J: TRBJ1-2
size: few
D: .
V: TRBV28

DNA: TGCGCCAGCAGCCAACCTAGTGGCGGGGAGCTGTTTTTT
CDR3: CASSQPSGGELFF
J: TRBJ2-2
size: many
D: .
V: TRBV4-1

DNA: TGTGCCAGCAGCCCCATCGGGGGAGGCAATCAGCCCCAGCATTTT
CDR3: CASSPIGGGNQPQHF
J: TRBJ1-5
size: many
D: .
V: TRBV7-9

DNA: TGTGCCAGCAGCCGCAAGACAGACCTTCTCCAAGAGACCCAGTACTTC
CDR3: CASSRKTDLLQETQYF
J: TRBJ2-5
size: many
D: .
V: TRBV7-2

DNA: TGCGCCAGCAGCCTCGCGGGACAGCAAGAGACCCAGTACTTC
CDR3: CASSLAGQQETQYF
J: TRBJ2-5
size: .
D: .
V: TRBV4-1

DNA: TGTGCCAGCAAAGACCCAGGGGAGCAGACCCAGTACTTC
CDR3: CASKDPGEQTQYF
J: TRBJ2-5
size: many
D: .
V: TRBV2

DNA: TGCGCCAGCAGCTTGGCCTGGGGCAGAACCTCCTACAATGAGCAGTTCTTC
CDR3: CASSLAWGRTSYNEQFF
J: TRBJ2-1
size: many
D: .
V: TRBV5-1

DNA: TGTGCCAGCAGCTTTGCGGTACAGAGCTATGGCTACACCTTC
CDR3: CASSFAVQSYGYTF
J: TRBJ1-2
size: .
D: .
V: TRBV7-9